This paragraph reports one T cell receptor beta chain. Its antigen is not known. Method: immunoSEQ multiplex PCR; TCRdb's copy keeps in-frame clones and lacks some. Of about 35,000 clones in the sample, about 70% are singletons; the top ten hold roughly a fifth. This record belongs to a study of OX40 agonist ivuxolimab in advanced cancers. Study details: Previous treatment with anti-PD-1, anti-PD-L1 or anti-CTLA-4 therapy was allowed; about 44% had received some. Partial responses were observed in three patients, of whom one had hepatocellular carcinoma and two had cutaneous melanoma.

Patients had blood sampled at baseline and again on cycle 4 day 1 and cycle 7 day 1. The V gene lost 3 bases and the J gene lost 5 bases, with 11 bases spanning the gap. The CDR3 sequence is 14 residues long. Germline V gene data show CDR1 as SNHLY and CDR2 as FYNNEI. Broader study findings: Among the nonresponders, some also had low normalized T-cell clonal expansion.

The chain carries TRBV2 and TRBJ1-5; tentatively, D is TRBD1 (5 bases). Material: CD4+ or CD8+ T cells sorted from blood, obtained in a trial of the OX40 agonist ivuxolimab. The TCR was taken from an adult with an advanced solid tumor such as melanoma, head and neck, liver or kidney cancer. The CDR3 spells CASSEGTRDQPQHF. CDR3 nucleotide sequence: TGTGCCAGCAGTGAGGGGACGAGGGATCAGCCCCAGCATTTT.